These 3 T cell receptor beta chains were all obtained from the same sample, sequenced in a study of post-analysis software for immune sequencing data. The library was made from cDNA and included unique molecular identifiers. A single record per CDR3 protein comes from TCRdb applying MiXCR to the PCR reads. The sample lists approximately 730,000 distinct CDR3 sequences, roughly 27% occurring once. Their cognate antigens are unknown. Study outcomes and limitations: Relative to controls, patients had five TRBV segments at higher frequency, with TRBV5-6, TRBV5-1 and TRBV20-1 among these.

Sequencing was carried out using blood. These receptors were collected from a girl between 5 and 17 years old with multiple sclerosis.

This clonotype was counted a few times. The CDR3 sequence is CASSNLMNRATYNEQFF. CDR3 bases: TGCGCCAGCAGCAACTTGATGAACAGGGCGACCTACAATGAGCAGTTCTTC. The chain recombines TRBV5-1 with TRBJ2-1; D may be TRBD1 (6 bases). CDR3 length: 17 residues. V shed 4 bases and J shed 2 bases, with 19 bases lying between them. CDR1 and CDR2 (germline): SGHRS, YFSETQ.

This clonotype was seen a few times. The gene calls are TRBV20-1 and TRBJ1-1; the D gene is possibly TRBD1 (5 bases). CDR3 length: 15 amino acids. The V gene's germline CDR1 is DFQATT and CDR2 SNEGSKA (reference sequence). Trimming cost V 0 bases and J 4 bases, with 15 bases left between them. The CDR3, as DNA: TGCAGTGCTAGAGATTCCCGGGGGGAGAGCACTGAAGCTTTCTTT. It codes for CSARDSRGESTEAFF.

This clonotype was counted a few times. The gene calls are TRBV5-1 and TRBJ1-1, with 7 bases that match TRBD1. This CDR3 is built from 15 residues. CDR1 and CDR2 (germline): SGHRS, YFSETQ. With V trimmed by 3 bases and J by 5 bases, 10 bases remained unmatched. CDR3 DNA: TGCGCCAGCAGCTACGAAGAGGGGGCGCGGACTGAAGCTTTCTTT. It codes for CASSYEEGARTEAFF.